One and the same sample provided the 21 T cell receptor beta chains below, sequenced in a study of Ad26.COV2.S vaccination and SARS-CoV-2 variants. Treatment specified: roughly 20 received Ad26.COV2.S at low or high dose, single or two shots; about 5 received placebo; per-sample allocation not given. Repertoires come from day 63 after the first vaccine or placebo injection. Clones were sequenced by immunoSEQ multiplex PCR, and TCRdb holds only the in-frame ones, with some missing. This table has under 550,000 clones, around 90% appearing once. Sequenced here: peripheral blood, sampled in a trial of Ad26.COV2.S vaccine versus placebo. These receptors were collected from a person aged 18-60 years who received the Ad26.COV2.S COVID-19 vaccine or a placebo.

The chain combines TRBV28 with TRBJ1-2, with D hard to call. In germline, CDR1 is MDHEN, CDR2 SYDVKM. V lost 2 bases and J 4 bases, leaving 8 bases between the germline ends. The CDR3 runs 13 residues. The CDR3 nucleotides are TGTGCCAGCAGTTTAACACGTGGCTATGGCTACACCTTC. Its translation is CASSLTRGYGYTF.

The chain is built from TRBV5-4 and TRBJ2-7, with TRBD2 matching 13 bases. Germline values: CDR1 SGHNT, CDR2 YYREEE (reference sequence). The CDR3 consists of 16 residues. V dropped 4 bases and J dropped 3; count of bases not matched to a gene: 7. The CDR3 reads CASSIGTSGKYYEQYF. The CDR3 DNA reads TGTGCCAGCAGCATCGGGACTAGCGGGAAGTACTACGAGCAGTACTTC.

This clone appeared once. The V and J genes are TRBV4-1 and TRBJ2-7; D is possibly TRBD2 (5 bases). The CDR3 extends over 15 amino acids. Per germline, CDR1 MGHRA and CDR2 YSYEKL. V lost 0 bases to trimming and J lost 3 bases, with 12 bases between them. CDR3 sequence: CASSQEGLSYYEQYF. The CDR3 bases are TGCGCCAGCAGCCAAGAAGGACTGTCCTACTACGAGCAGTACTTC.

This clone occurred a few times. The chain couples TRBV6-2 or TRBV6-3 to TRBJ1-5, with D unresolved. The germline V gene has CDR1 MNHEY and CDR2 SVGEGT. The V end was cut by 6 bases, the J end by 4 bases, with 13 bases between. The CDR3 consists of 14 residues. CDR3 DNA sequence: TGTGCCAGCAGCCGGGAGGGTTATAATCAGCCCCAGCATTTT. Translated: CASSREGYNQPQHF.

This rearrangement joins TRBV4-3 to TRBJ1-2; 7 bases map to TRBD1. This CDR3 comprises 14 residues. The V and J ends lost 6 bases and 2 bases, in that order; junction bases with no gene match: 6. Germline V CDR1 and CDR2: LGHNA, YSLEER. The DNA for the CDR3 is TGCGCCAGCAGTCGCGACAGGGCCAACTATGGCTACACCTTC. It specifies CASSRDRANYGYTF.

On this clone itself: Other DNA variants within this sample encode the same CDR3. The J gene is TRBJ2-7, the V gene TRBV5-1; TRBD1 matches 8 bases. The CDR3 sequence is 14 residues long. Germline V gene data show CDR1 as SGHRS and CDR2 as YFSETQ. The junction had 4 bases not matched to a gene; V was cut back by 2 bases and J by 3 bases. The DNA for the CDR3 is TGCGCCAGCAGCTTAGGGACAGGTGGCTACGAGCAGTACTTC. Protein sequence: CASSLGTGGYEQYF.

The chain is built from TRBV7-8 and TRBJ2-7; 7 bases line up with TRBD1. CDR1 is SGHVS, CDR2 FQNEAQ, per germline. The V segment lost 3 bases and the J segment 4 bases; nucleotides outside the gene matches: 9. The CDR3 has 15 residues. CDR3 in DNA: TGTGCCAGCAGCTTCTTAGGACAGGCCAATTACGAGCAGTACTTC. It is translated as CASSFLGQANYEQYF.

The chain joins TRBV9 to TRBJ2-7, with TRBD2 matching 9 bases. CDR1 and CDR2 from the germline V gene are SGDLS and YYNGEE. J gave up 7 bases and V 0 bases, and 14 bases lay outside the gene matches. The CDR3 covers 17 residues. CDR3 in amino acids: CASSVDPPSGTLGEQYF. The CDR3 DNA reads as TGTGCCAGCAGCGTAGATCCCCCTAGCGGGACGTTGGGTGAGCAGTACTTC.

Comments on this clone: One junction end does not reproduce the germline sequence, and a read error may be involved. The chain combines TRBV28 with TRBJ2-7; 7 positions match TRBD2. Germline lookup yields CDR1 MDHEN and CDR2 SYDVKM. This CDR3 spans 13 amino acids. The DNA of the CDR3 is TGTGCCAGCAGTCTATGGACTAGTCGCGAGCAGTACTTC. Protein sequence: CASSLWTSREQYF.

This clone was observed a handful of times. V gene TRBV15 combines with J gene TRBJ1-1, with D tentatively TRBD1 (5 bases). Germline CDR1 is LNHNV and CDR2 is YYDKDF (reference sequence). The V gene lost 9 bases and the J gene lost 4 bases, with 12 bases spanning the gap. The CDR3 sequence is 12 residues long. In nucleotides, the CDR3 is TGTGCCACAGGGGTTTCGGTCACTGAAGCTTTCTTT. Translation gives CATGVSVTEAFF. Variable domain in full (rest from reference TRBV15 and TRBJ1-1): DAMVIQNPRYQVTQFGKPVTLSCSQTLNHNVMYWYQQKSSQAPKLLFHYYDKDFNNEADTPDNFQSRRPNTSFCFLDIRSPGLGDTAMYLCATGVSVTEAFFGQGTRLTVV.

This clone appeared a single time. V and J are TRBV4-3 and TRBJ1-6; no firm D call. The CDR3 is made up of 16 amino acids. Germline V gives CDR1 LGHNA, CDR2 YSLEER. V was shortened by 4 bases and J by 1 base, with 11 bases between the two germline ends. The CDR3 loop reads CASSLELGSYNSPLHF. For the CDR3, the DNA is TGCGCCAGCAGCCTCGAGCTGGGTTCCTATAATTCACCCCTCCACTTT.

The chain links TRBV4-1 to TRBJ2-5; 12 nucleotides agree with TRBD2. The CDR3 length is 20 residues. The V and J ends lost 0 bases and 3 bases, in that order; junction bases with no gene match: 14. CDR1 is MGHRA, CDR2 YSYEKL, per germline. CDR3: CASSQEGKLAGGLGKETQYF. For the CDR3, the DNA is TGCGCCAGCAGCCAAGAGGGCAAGCTAGCGGGAGGGCTGGGCAAAGAGACCCAGTACTTC.

J is TRBJ2-3 and V is TRBV3-1 (or the pseudogene TRBV3-2); D unclear. V lost 1 base and J lost 4, with 9 bases in between. This CDR3 has 14 residues. In germline, CDR1 is LGHDT, CDR2 YNNKEL (reference sequence). The CDR3: CASSQGSVADTQYF. The CDR3 DNA follows: TGTGCCAGCAGCCAAGGGAGCGTGGCAGATACGCAGTATTTT.

V and J are TRBV15 and TRBJ2-2; 15 bases are a match to TRBD2. The CDR3 length is 21 residues. The junction had 16 bases not matched to a gene; V was cut back by 2 bases and J by 6 bases. Per germline, CDR1 LNHNV and CDR2 YYDKDF (reference sequence). The CDR3 bases are TGTGCCACCAGCAGACCGGGACTAGCGGGAGGTCCCGGATTAGACGCCGGGGAGCTGTTTTTT. Its translation: CATSRPGLAGGPGLDAGELFF.

Regarding this clone: The sample carries other DNA sequences with the same CDR3. This chain uses TRBV5-1 with TRBJ1-1; 7 bases are shared with TRBD1. CDR1 SGHRS and CDR2 YFSETQ come from the germline V gene. Trimming cost V 2 bases and J 2 bases; bases outside gene matches: 6. CDR3 length: 15 amino acids. The DNA of the CDR3 is TGCGCCAGCAGCTTAACCGGGACAGTCAACACTGAAGCTTTCTTT. Translating it yields CASSLTGTVNTEAFF.

This CDR3 reads CASSFVGGRTNTEAFF. Written as DNA, the CDR3 is TGCGCCAGCAGCTTCGTCGGGGGCAGGACGAACACTGAAGCTTTCTTT. The V call is TRBV5-1, the J call TRBJ1-1; D is possibly TRBD1 (6 bases). Germline-derived CDR1 and CDR2 are SGHRS and YFSETQ. The CDR3 totals 16 residues. With 2 bases removed from V and 1 base from J, the gap between germline ends came to 15 bases.

This clone was detected only a few times. V usage is TRBV6-1 and J usage is TRBJ2-3; 10 positions agree with TRBD1. The V and J ends lost 0 bases and 1 base, in that order; junction bases with no gene match: 4. The germline CDR1 and CDR2 sequences are MNHNS and SASEGT. The CDR3 is 17 residues long. In DNA form, the CDR3 reads TGTGCCAGCAGTGAAGCCATCGGGACAGGGGGCACAGATACGCAGTATTTT. Translation gives CASSEAIGTGGTDTQYF.

The chain combines TRBV5-4 with TRBJ1-4, with 7 positions matching TRBD1. Germline V gene sequence: CDR1 SGHNT, CDR2 YYREEE (reference sequence). The CDR3 consists of 15 residues. Losses at the gene ends were 3 bases for V and 4 bases for J; bases not matched to a gene: 6. The CDR3 is CASSSQQGVNEKLFF. The CDR3 DNA reads TGTGCCAGCAGCTCTCAGCAGGGGGTTAATGAAAAACTGTTTTTT.

Only one count was recorded for this clone. In nucleotides, the CDR3 is TGTGCCAGCAAAGGGGCAGGGTCCTACGAGCAGTACTTC. Translation gives CASKGAGSYEQYF. J is TRBJ2-7 and V is TRBV21-1; the table's TRBD1 call for D was not verified on the DNA. TRBV21-1 is a pseudogene segment. This CDR3 region has 13 residues.

V and J are TRBV25-1 and TRBJ1-1, with D maybe TRBD1 (6 bases). This CDR3 spans 13 amino acids. V was shortened by 6 bases and J by 1 base, with 9 bases between the two germline ends. Looked up from germline, CDR1 is MGHDK and CDR2 is SYGVNS. The CDR3 sequence is CASRETGNTEAFF. The CDR3 bases are TGTGCCAGCAGGGAGACAGGGAACACTGAAGCTTTCTTT.

This clone has a handful of counts. The chain recombines TRBV29-1 with TRBJ2-7; D is unclear. V dropped 4 bases and J dropped 7 bases, with 8 bases sitting between them. The CDR3 consists of 10 residues. The V gene's germline CDR1 is SQVTM and CDR2 ANQGSEA. The CDR3 sequence: CSVGLGEQYF. CDR3 nucleotide sequence: TGCAGCGTTGGGTTGGGGGAGCAGTACTTC.